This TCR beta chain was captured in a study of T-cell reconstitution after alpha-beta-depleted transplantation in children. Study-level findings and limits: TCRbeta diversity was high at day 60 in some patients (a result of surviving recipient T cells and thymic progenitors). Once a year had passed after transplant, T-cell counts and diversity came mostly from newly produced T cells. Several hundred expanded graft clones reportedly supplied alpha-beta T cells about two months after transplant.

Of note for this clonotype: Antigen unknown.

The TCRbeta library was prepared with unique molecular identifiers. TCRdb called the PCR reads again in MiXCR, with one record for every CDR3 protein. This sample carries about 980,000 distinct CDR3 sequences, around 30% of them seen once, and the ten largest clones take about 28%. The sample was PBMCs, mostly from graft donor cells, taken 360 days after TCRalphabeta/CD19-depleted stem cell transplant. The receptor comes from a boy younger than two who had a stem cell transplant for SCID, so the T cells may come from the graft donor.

CDR3 sequence: CASSLTWDSNQPQHF. CDR3 in DNA: TGTGCCAGCAGCTTGACGTGGGATAGCAATCAGCCCCAGCATTTT. The V and J genes are TRBV5-5 and TRBJ1-5; D is unclear. The CDR3 extends over 15 amino acids. V was clipped by 1 base and J by 0 bases, with 8 bases between them. Germline lookup yields CDR1 SGHKS and CDR2 YYEKEE (reference sequence).